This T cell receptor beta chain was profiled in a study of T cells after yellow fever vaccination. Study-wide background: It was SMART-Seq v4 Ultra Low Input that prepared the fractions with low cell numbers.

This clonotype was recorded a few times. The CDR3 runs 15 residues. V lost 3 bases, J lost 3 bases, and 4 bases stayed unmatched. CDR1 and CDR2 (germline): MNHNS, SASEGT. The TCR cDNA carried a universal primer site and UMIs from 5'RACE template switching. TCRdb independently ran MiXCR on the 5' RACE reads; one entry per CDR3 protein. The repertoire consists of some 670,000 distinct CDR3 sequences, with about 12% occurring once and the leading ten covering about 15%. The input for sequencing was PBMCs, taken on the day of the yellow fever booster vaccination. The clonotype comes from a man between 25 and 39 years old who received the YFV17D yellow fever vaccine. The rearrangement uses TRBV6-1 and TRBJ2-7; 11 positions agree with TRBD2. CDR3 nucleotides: TGTGCCAGCAGTGACCCGGGACTAGCGGTCTACGAGCAGTACTTC. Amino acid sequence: CASSDPGLAVYEQYF.